This TCR beta chain was recovered during a study of blood T cell repertoires in COVID-19. TCRdb's table, derived via immunoSEQ multiplex PCR, lists solely in-frame clones and lacks some. The sample lists about 290,000 clones, roughly 91% occurring once. V was clipped by 4 bases and J by 4 bases; unmatched bases: 8. This CDR3 comprises 15 residues. Germline loops: CDR1 SGHVS, CDR2 FNYEAQ. The TCR comes from a man in his forties with acute or convalescent COVID-19. Material for sequencing was peripheral blood. The gene calls are TRBV7-6 and TRBJ2-7; 9 bases align to TRBD1. The CDR3 coding sequence is TGTGCCAGCAGCTCAACCGGACAGGGGCAATACGAGCAGTACTTC. Protein: CASSSTGQGQYEQYF.